This is a list of T cell receptor beta chains from one sample in a study of control samples from healthy donors and cancer patients. TCRdb's table, derived via immunoSEQ multiplex PCR, lists solely in-frame clones and lacks some. The sample lists 70,000 to 75,000 clones; approximately 94% were seen once. The sample consisted of blood. These receptors originate from a woman in her 30s in good health. Each CDR3 is given with its conserved first and last residue. Fields, in order: clone size, D gene, J gene, V gene, CDR3 DNA, CDR3 protein. D genes are given only for firm matches. Some rows mark clone size as missing; the rest say once, few, many or name a class of expanded clone.

>-|-|TRBJ2-3|TRBV6-1
TGTGCCAGCAGTGATGTAGCCAGGACCACAGATACGCAGTATTTT
CASSDVARTTDTQYF
>-|-|TRBJ1-4|TRBV24-1
TGTGCCACCAGTGACTCCGTCACCTTAAAACTGTTTTTT
CATSDSVTLKLFF
>-|-|TRBJ1-1|TRBV3-1/TRBV3-2
TGTGCCAGCAGCCTCAAAGGGTCAGGGGTACGAACTGAAGCTTTCTTT
CASSLKGSGVRTEAFF
>once|-|TRBJ1-3|TRBV5-6
TGTGCCAGCACCGTAGAGGGCTCACCTCGAAACACCATATATTTT
CASTVEGSPRNTIYF
>-|-|TRBJ2-7|TRBV11-3
TGTGCCAGCAGCTCAGGGGCCGCGAATACCTACGAGCAGTACTTC
CASSSGAANTYEQYF
>-|TRBD2|TRBJ2-3|TRBV5-4
TGTGCCAGCAGCTTGGGGGTAGCGGGGGGCTCAACAGATACGCAGTATTTT
CASSLGVAGGSTDTQYF
>-|-|TRBJ2-2|TRBV30
TGTGCCTGGAGTGTGAGCGCATCTACCGGGGAGCTGTTTTTT
CAWSVSASTGELFF
>-|-|TRBJ2-1|TRBV21-1
TGTGCCAGCAGCATGAACAATGAGCAGTTCTTC
CASSMNNEQFF
>-|-|TRBJ2-1|TRBV6-5
TGTGCCAGCAGTTACTCGGAGGCAGTCGGCCACAATGAGCAGTTCTTC
CASSYSEAVGHNEQFF
>once|-|TRBJ1-2|TRBV19
TGTGCCAGTAGTATGGGGTGGCCTGGCTACACCTTC
CASSMGWPGYTF
>-|TRBD1|TRBJ1-5|TRBV2
TGTGCCAGCAATGGACAGGGCAATCAGCCCCAGCATTTT
CASNGQGNQPQHF
>-|-|TRBJ1-2|TRBV5-1
TGCGCCAGCAGCGCTGACAGGCGTGGCTACACCTTC
CASSADRRGYTF
>-|-|TRBJ1-2|TRBV3-1/TRBV3-2
TGTGCCAGCAGCTACCCCGGGACATCCTATGGCTACACCTTC
CASSYPGTSYGYTF
>-|-|TRBJ1-1|TRBV18
TGTGCCAGCTCACCGGGACTGAACACTGAAGCTTTCTTT
CASSPGLNTEAFF
>-|-|TRBJ1-6|TRBV15
TGTGCCACCAGCAGAGACATAAACAATTCACCCCTCCACTTT
CATSRDINNSPLHF
>-|TRBD1|TRBJ2-7|TRBV5-1
TGCGCCAGCAGGGACCCGGGACAGGGGGCGCAAGGTAGTTCCTACGAGCAGTACTTC
CASRDPGQGAQGSSYEQYF
>-|-|TRBJ1-1|TRBV7-5
TGTGTCAGAAGCTTGACAACCGGAGCTTTCTTT
CVRSLTTGAFF
>few|-|TRBJ1-1|TRBV20-1
TGCAGTGCTAGTCTAACAGGGTCGACTGAAGCTTTCTTT
CSASLTGSTEAFF
>-|-|TRBJ2-6|TRBV9
TGTGCCAGCAGCGTAACCGGTAGCCCTGGGGCCAACGTCCTGACTTTC
CASSVTGSPGANVLTF
>-|-|TRBJ1-5|TRBV4-1
TGCGCCAGCAGCCAAGATTATAGTTTGAGCAATCAGCCCCAGCATTTT
CASSQDYSLSNQPQHF
>once|-|TRBJ2-7|TRBV2
TGTGCCAGCAGAGGGAATGATAAATCCTACGAGCAGTACTTC
CASRGNDKSYEQYF
>-|TRBD2|TRBJ2-3|TRBV6-1
TGTGCCAGCAGTGAGACTAGCGGGGGGGCCGGAGTCCCAGATACGCAGTATTTT
CASSETSGGAGVPDTQYF
>-|-|TRBJ1-6|TRBV7-9
TGTGCCAGCAGCTTAGTTCCTTTTCGGGACCTTAATTCACCCCTCCACTTT
CASSLVPFRDLNSPLHF
>-|-|TRBJ1-2|TRBV11-2
TGTGCCAGCAGCTCGGAGCGCGGCTACACCTTC
CASSSERGYTF
>few|-|TRBJ1-2|TRBV5-6
TGTGCCAGCAGCTTGGCCGGGGGGCAGAGCTTTGGCTACACCTTC
CASSLAGGQSFGYTF
>-|TRBD2|TRBJ2-1|TRBV2
TGTGCCAGCAGTGAAAGATTCAGTACTAGCGGGGGGGCGAAATACTACAATGAGCAGTTCTTC
CASSERFSTSGGAKYYNEQFF
>-|TRBD1|TRBJ1-1|TRBV12-3/TRBV12-4
TGTGCCAGCAGTCACAGGGGCGAGACTGAAGCTTTCTTT
CASSHRGETEAFF
>-|TRBD2|TRBJ2-2|TRBV19
TGTGCCAGTAGTGGGGGGGATACCGGGGAGCTGTTTTTT
CASSGGDTGELFF
>-|-|TRBJ1-1|TRBV2
TGTGCCAGCGTCAAGACTGGGGGGTCTGAAGCTTTCTTT
CASVKTGGSEAFF
>-|-|TRBJ1-2|TRBV29-1
TGCAGCGTTGAAGATCTTCAAGGGGGTGGGCGCTATGGCTACACCTTC
CSVEDLQGGGRYGYTF
>-|-|TRBJ1-3|TRBV28
TGTGCCATCTTGGACAGCTCTGGAAACACCATATATTTT
CAILDSSGNTIYF
>-|-|TRBJ1-5|TRBV12-3/TRBV12-4
TGTGCCAGCAGTTTCAAGAGGGATCAGCCCCAGCATTTT
CASSFKRDQPQHF
>-|-|TRBJ1-1|TRBV30
TGTGCCTGGGAAGTTAAGAGAGGCTACACTGAAGCTTTCTTT
CAWEVKRGYTEAFF
>-|TRBD1|TRBJ1-5|TRBV28
TGTGCCAGCAGTTTCTTGGACAGGGACAATCAGCCCCAGCATTTT
CASSFLDRDNQPQHF
>-|TRBD1|TRBJ2-1|TRBV2
TGTGCCAGCAGCCTGGACAGGATGGGGGACAATGAGCAGTTCTTC
CASSLDRMGDNEQFF
>-|-|TRBJ2-7|TRBV28
TGTGCCAGCAGTTTATATGGTCCGGGTTCCTACGAGCAGTACTTC
CASSLYGPGSYEQYF
>-|-|TRBJ1-5|TRBV28
TGTGCCAGCAGGGGAGATCAGCCCCAGCATTTT
CASRGDQPQHF
>-|-|TRBJ1-1|TRBV30
TGTGCCTGGCGGGGAGGGGGCACTGAAGCTTTCTTT
CAWRGGGTEAFF
>-|-|TRBJ1-6|TRBV7-9
TGTGCCAGCAGCTTCATCCAGGGCGGGTCACCCCTCCACTTT
CASSFIQGGSPLHF
>-|TRBD1|TRBJ1-2|TRBV12-5
TGTGCTAGTGGTCCCACGGGGACAGGGTTTTTCAACTATGGCTACACCTTC
CASGPTGTGFFNYGYTF
>-|-|TRBJ1-5|TRBV19
TGTGCCAGTAGTGACTTCGGGCGTCAGGGTCTCCTTCAGCCCCAGCATTTT
CASSDFGRQGLLQPQHF
>-|-|TRBJ1-3|TRBV30
TGTGCCTGGAGTGCCGTAAATGGGATAACCGGAAGAAACACCATATATTTT
CAWSAVNGITGRNTIYF
>-|-|TRBJ1-1|TRBV30
TGTGCCTGGAACGAAGCTTTCTTT
CAWNEAFF
>-|-|TRBJ1-1|TRBV3-1/TRBV3-2
TGTGCCAGCAGCGAAGACAGAATGAACACTGAAGCTTTCTTT
CASSEDRMNTEAFF
>-|-|TRBJ2-5|TRBV7-6
TGTGCCAGCAGCTTAACTGCGGCCCAAGAGACCCAGTACTTC
CASSLTAAQETQYF
>-|TRBD1|TRBJ1-1|TRBV10-3
TGTGCCAGCAACAGGGGGATGAACACTGAAGCTTTCTTT
CASNRGMNTEAFF
>once|-|TRBJ2-1|TRBV4-1
TGCGCCAGCAGCCAATTCCAAATCGGGATGTGGGGGAATGAGCAGTTCTTC
CASSQFQIGMWGNEQFF
>few|-|TRBJ1-4|TRBV28
TGTGCCAGCAGTTTTTGGCAGTCCGGGGTTAATGAAAAACTGTTTTTT
CASSFWQSGVNEKLFF
>-|-|TRBJ2-5|TRBV30
TGTGCCTGGAGGGCAGTAAGGGAGACCCAGTACTTC
CAWRAVRETQYF